Presented here are 32 T cell receptor beta chains from one specimen sequenced in a study of blood T cell repertoires in COVID-19. Profiling relied on immunoSEQ multiplex PCR, and the TCRdb table lists in-frame clones only, not all of them. Counted here are nearly 200,000 clones, 86% occurring once; the ten biggest clones make up 0.78%. The specimen sequenced was peripheral blood. These TCRs come from a woman aged 70 to 79 with acute or convalescent COVID-19.

The chain uses TRBV29-1 and TRBJ1-1; no reliable D call. This CDR3 has 13 amino acids. Germline CDR1 SQVTM, CDR2 ANQGSEA. Trimming stripped 4 bases from V and 4 bases from J, with 13 bases between. In DNA, the CDR3 is TGCAGCGTTGCTCGACCTAGACCCACTGAAGCTTTCTTT. It specifies CSVARPRPTEAFF. Looking up the rest from reference TRBV29-1 and TRBJ1-1 gives the full variable domain: SAVISQKPSRDICQRGTSLTIQCQVDSQVTMMFWYRQQPGQSLTLIATANQGSEATYESGFVIDKFPISRPNLTFSTLTVSNMSPEDSSIYLCSVARPRPTEAFFGQGTRLTVV.

The V call is TRBV5-1, the J call TRBJ2-3; TRBD2 matches at 12 bases. Germline values: CDR1 SGHRS, CDR2 YFSETQ. The ends lost 5 bases at V and 6 bases at J; junction bases unmatched: 13. This CDR3 has 17 residues. CDR3 region: CASSNGALAGGRDTQYF. The CDR3 DNA reads as TGCGCCAGCAGTAATGGTGCACTAGCGGGGGGTCGGGATACGCAGTATTTT.

This chain links TRBV5-1 with TRBJ1-5; 9 nucleotides match TRBD1. Germline trimming cut 0 bases from V and 6 bases from J; bases unmatched to any gene: 4. This CDR3 has 15 amino acids. From germline, CDR1 is SGHRS and CDR2 YFSETQ. In DNA form, the CDR3 reads TGCGCCAGCAGCTTGGACACAGGGGGCGTTCAGCCCCAGCATTTT. Amino acids: CASSLDTGGVQPQHF.

The chain links TRBV5-1 to TRBJ2-7; possibly TRBD2 for D (6 bases). CDR1 SGHRS and CDR2 YFSETQ come from the germline V gene. This CDR3 comprises 16 residues. The germline V and J ends were trimmed by 3 bases and 5 bases, with 21 bases remaining between them. The CDR3 nucleotides read TGCGCCAGCAGCTGGGGTAATAGCGGAGGGAAGGACGAGCAGTACTTC. Encoded protein: CASSWGNSGGKDEQYF.

V and J are TRBV6-4 and TRBJ1-2; 9 bases fit TRBD1. The germline gives CDR1 MRHNA, CDR2 SNTAGT. This CDR3 has 15 residues. With 3 bases clipped from V and 2 bases from J, the junction kept 4 bases outside the gene matches. CDR3 amino acids: CASSDNGQGNYGYTF. As DNA, the CDR3 is TGTGCCAGCAGTGATAACGGACAGGGGAACTATGGCTACACCTTC.

This chain connects TRBV19 to TRBJ2-1, with D maybe TRBD1 (6 bases). Germline lookup yields CDR1 LNHDA and CDR2 SQIVND (reference sequence). This CDR3 is built from 15 residues. V dropped 5 bases and J dropped 2 bases, with 13 bases sitting between them. CDR3 loop: CASSEGERPYNEQFF. DNA of the CDR3: TGTGCCAGTAGTGAGGGGGAGAGGCCCTACAATGAGCAGTTCTTC.

The V gene is TRBV10-2, the J gene TRBJ2-1; 13 positions match TRBD2. Germline V lookup: CDR1 WSHSY, CDR2 SAAADI. CDR3 length: 15 residues. V lost 6 bases, J lost 7 bases, and 6 bases stayed unmatched. CDR3 DNA sequence: TGCGCCAGCAGCGGGACTAGCGGGATAGGTAATGAGCAGTTCTTC. Translating it yields CASSGTSGIGNEQFF.

This chain joins TRBV27 and TRBJ2-3; TRBD1 might be the D (5 bases). Trimming cost V 2 bases and J 6 bases, with 12 bases left between them. Germline CDR1 MNHEY, CDR2 SMNVEV (reference sequence). The CDR3 is 14 amino acids. CDR3 sequence reads: CASSLSRVPDTQYF. In DNA form, the CDR3 reads TGTGCCAGCAGTTTAAGCAGGGTCCCCGATACGCAGTATTTT.

This chain links TRBV19 with TRBJ2-4; D perhaps matches TRBD1 (6 bases). Deletions cut 7 bases from V and 2 bases from J, with 15 bases between. In germline, CDR1 is LNHDA, CDR2 SQIVND (reference sequence). The CDR3 has 15 residues. CDR3 region: CASNDVGQPKNIQYF. The CDR3 nucleotides read TGTGCCAGTAATGACGTAGGACAGCCCAAAAACATTCAGTACTTC. Full variable domain (rest looked up from reference TRBV19 and TRBJ2-4): DGGITQSPKYLFRKEGQNVTLSCEQNLNHDAMYWYRQDPGQGLRLIYYSQIVNDFQKGDIAEGYSVSREKKESFPLTVTSAQKNPTAFYLCASNDVGQPKNIQYFGAGTRLSVL.

The chain is built from TRBV7-2 and TRBJ2-2; 9 nucleotides agree with TRBD1. The CDR3 extends over 16 amino acids. Germline V gene data show CDR1 as SGHTA and CDR2 as FQGNSA. The V segment lost 7 bases and the J segment 5 bases; nucleotides outside the gene matches: 11. CDR3 loop: CASTEYGTGFTGELFF. Written as DNA, the CDR3 is TGTGCCAGCACCGAATACGGGACAGGGTTTACCGGGGAGCTGTTTTTT.

J is TRBJ1-1 and V is TRBV2, with D possibly being TRBD1 (5 bases). The CDR3 loop spans 14 amino acids. Looked up from germline, CDR1 is SNHLY and CDR2 is FYNNEI. V was trimmed by 5 bases and J by 0 bases, leaving 10 bases between them. CDR3 sequence (DNA): TGTGCCAGCAGTAGGGGAAGGATGAACACTGAAGCTTTCTTT. This sequence encodes CASSRGRMNTEAFF. The variable domain in full, with the rest retrieved from reference TRBV2 and TRBJ1-1, is EPEVTQTPSHQVTQMGQEVILRCVPISNHLYFYWYRQILGQKVEFLVSFYNNEISEKSEIFDDQFSVERPDGSNFTLKIRSTKLEDSAMYFCASSRGRMNTEAFFGQGTRLTVV.

The chain joins TRBV5-1 to TRBJ1-1; 8 bases are a match to TRBD1. Germline V gene sequence: CDR1 SGHRS, CDR2 YFSETQ. CDR3 length equals 14 residues. V gave up 4 bases and J gave up 5 bases; unmatched junction bases: 7. CDR3 in amino acids: CASSKTGEGTEAFF. CDR3 nucleotides: TGCGCCAGCAGCAAGACAGGGGAAGGGACTGAAGCTTTCTTT. Full variable domain (outside the CDR3, taken from reference TRBV5-1 and TRBJ1-1): KAGVTQTPRYLIKTRGQQVTLSCSPISGHRSVSWYQQTPGQGLQFLFEYFSETQRNKGNFPGRFSGRQFSNSRSEMNVSTLELGDSALYLCASSKTGEGTEAFFGQGTRLTVV.

The chain couples TRBV11-2 to TRBJ2-1; 10 bases map to TRBD2. Germline CDR1 is SGHAT and CDR2 is FQNNGV. The CDR3 is 19 residues long. After removal of 5 bases from V and 5 bases from J, the junction contained 18 bases not matched to a gene. CDR3 bases: TGTGCCAGCAGCCCGACGGCAACCTTAGCGGGGGGAATCCACAATGAGCAGTTCTTC. This gives the protein CASSPTATLAGGIHNEQFF.

The V gene is TRBV7-8, the J gene TRBJ1-3; 7 bases line up with TRBD1. The CDR3 is 14 amino acids. Losses at the gene ends were 6 bases for V and 3 bases for J; bases not matched to a gene: 5. Germline CDR1 is SGHVS and CDR2 is FQNEAQ. The DNA of the CDR3 is TGTGCCAGCAGATCAGGGGGAGTTGGAAACACCATATATTTT. Protein: CASRSGGVGNTIYF.

The chain combines TRBV5-4 with TRBJ2-5, with 14 bases lining up with TRBD2. CDR3 size: 16 residues. J gave up 5 bases and V 3 bases, and 6 bases lay outside the gene matches. The germline gives CDR1 SGHNT, CDR2 YYREEE (reference sequence). The CDR3 sequence is CASSWGTSGSYETQYF. The CDR3 nucleotides read TGTGCCAGCAGCTGGGGGACTAGCGGGAGCTATGAGACCCAGTACTTC.

The rearrangement uses TRBV11-2 and TRBJ2-2; no clear D gene. Germline CDR1 SGHAT, CDR2 FQNNGV. Deletions cut 3 bases from V and 0 bases from J, with 11 bases between. The CDR3 covers 16 residues. The CDR3 sequence is CASSLPVPTNTGELFF. The CDR3 DNA reads TGTGCCAGCAGCTTGCCAGTGCCGACGAACACCGGGGAGCTGTTTTTT. The variable domain in full, with the rest retrieved from reference TRBV11-2 and TRBJ2-2, is EAGVAQSPRYKIIEKRQSVAFWCNPISGHATLYWYQQILGQGPKLLIQFQNNGVVDDSQLPKDRFSAERLKGVDSTLKIQPAKLEDSAVYLCASSLPVPTNTGELFFGEGSRLTVL.

Turning to this clone: Different DNA sequences within this sample yield the same CDR3. J is TRBJ1-2 and V is TRBV19; 7 nucleotides line up with TRBD1. The V and J ends lost 6 bases and 6 bases, in that order; junction bases with no gene match: 1. Germline V gene sequence: CDR1 LNHDA, CDR2 SQIVND (reference sequence). The CDR3 spans 11 residues. CDR3 coding DNA: TGTGCCAGTAGAGACAGGGATGGCTACACCTTC. Its protein product is CASRDRDGYTF. The whole variable domain, filled in from reference TRBV19 and TRBJ1-2, reads DGGITQSPKYLFRKEGQNVTLSCEQNLNHDAMYWYRQDPGQGLRLIYYSQIVNDFQKGDIAEGYSVSREKKESFPLTVTSAQKNPTAFYLCASRDRDGYTFGSGTRLTVV.

This rearrangement joins TRBV7-9 to TRBJ1-1, with TRBD1 matching over 7 bases. CDR3 size: 13 residues. Germline CDR1 reads SEHNR; CDR2 reads FQNEAQ (reference sequence). V trimming: 0 bases; J trimming: 7 bases; junction bases outside the gene matches: 2. The CDR3 here is CASSLAGGGEAFF. CDR3 sequence (DNA): TGTGCCAGCAGCTTAGCAGGGGGCGGTGAAGCTTTCTTT.

This chain links TRBV10-3 with TRBJ2-2; D possibly corresponds to TRBD1 (6 bases). The V and J ends lost 3 bases and 0 bases respectively, with 17 bases between them. The CDR3 consists of 18 residues. Per the germline V gene, CDR1 is ENHRY and CDR2 is SYGVKD. The CDR3 loop is CAISEGPGQGSNTGELFF. The DNA of the CDR3 is TGTGCCATCAGTGAAGGACCGGGACAAGGCTCGAACACCGGGGAGCTGTTTTTT.

The chain recombines TRBV5-5 with TRBJ1-1; no firm D call. This CDR3 has 15 amino acids. Germline V gene lookup returns CDR1 SGHKS and CDR2 YYEKEE (reference sequence). V lost 1 base to trimming and J lost 3 bases, with 13 bases between them. The CDR3 sequence: CASSLYGEGDTEAFF. CDR3 DNA sequence: TGTGCCAGCAGCTTGTACGGGGAGGGAGACACTGAAGCTTTCTTT.

This chain uses TRBV28 with TRBJ2-7, with D perhaps matching TRBD1 (5 bases). CDR3 length: 15 residues. Looked up from germline, CDR1 is MDHEN and CDR2 is SYDVKM. Trimming cost V 3 bases and J 4 bases, with 16 bases left between them. The CDR3 loop is CASSLQGIRRYEQYF. In DNA, the CDR3 is TGTGCCAGCAGTTTGCAGGGTATTAGAAGGTACGAGCAGTACTTC.

This chain joins TRBV28 and TRBJ2-4; 9 bases match TRBD2. The V and J ends lost 3 bases and 7 bases, in that order; junction bases with no gene match: 1. This CDR3 comprises 13 residues. Germline V gene sequence: CDR1 MDHEN, CDR2 SYDVKM. CDR3 DNA sequence: TGTGCCAGCAGTTTTGGGACTAGCAACATTCAGTACTTC. Its translation: CASSFGTSNIQYF.

The chain employs TRBV5-1 and TRBJ2-7; 9 nucleotides agree with TRBD2. V shed 0 bases, J shed 2 bases, and the junction held 3 bases outside the gene matches. This CDR3 spans 15 amino acids. CDR1 and CDR2 from the germline V gene are SGHRS and YFSETQ. The CDR3 protein is CASSLGIAGAYEQYF. CDR3 DNA sequence: TGCGCCAGCAGCTTGGGGATAGCGGGAGCCTACGAGCAGTACTTC.

The rearrangement joins TRBV15 to TRBJ1-2, with unresolved D. V was trimmed by 0 bases and J by 1 base, leaving 9 bases between them. Germline loops: CDR1 LNHNV, CDR2 YYDKDF (reference sequence). The CDR3 runs to 15 residues. As DNA, the CDR3 is TGTGCCACCAGCAGAGATTACGCGGGTAACTATGGCTACACCTTC. Translating gives CATSRDYAGNYGYTF.

Only one count was recorded for this clone. V and J are TRBV15 and TRBJ1-2; no clear D gene. With 0 bases removed from V and 2 bases from J, the gap between germline ends came to 4 bases. The germline CDR1 and CDR2 sequences are LNHNV and YYDKDF (reference sequence). The CDR3 runs 13 residues. The CDR3 sequence: CATSRDPNYGYTF. CDR3 sequence (DNA): TGTGCCACCAGCAGAGATCCGAACTATGGCTACACCTTC. The whole variable domain, remainder taken from reference TRBV15 and TRBJ1-2, is DAMVIQNPRYQVTQFGKPVTLSCSQTLNHNVMYWYQQKSSQAPKLLFHYYDKDFNNEADTPDNFQSRRPNTSFCFLDIRSPGLGDTAMYLCATSRDPNYGYTFGSGTRLTVV.

The genes are TRBV18 and TRBJ2-5; D is undetermined. CDR3 length: 15 amino acids. Germline V gene sequence: CDR1 KGHSH, CDR2 LQKENI. Trimming pared 0 bases from V and 0 bases from J, leaving 8 bases between. CDR3 sequence reads: CASSPPSTHQETQYF. The CDR3 nucleotides are TGTGCCAGCTCACCACCGAGCACCCACCAAGAGACCCAGTACTTC. The full variable domain, completed using reference TRBV18 and TRBJ2-5, is NAGVMQNPRHLVRRRGQEARLRCSPMKGHSHVYWYRQLPEEGLKFMVYLQKENIIDESGMPKERFSAEFPKEGPSILRIQQVVRGDSAAYFCASSPPSTHQETQYFGPGTRLLVL.

This clone was seen only once. The chain recombines TRBV11-3 with TRBJ2-5; 7 bases map to TRBD2. This CDR3 region has 15 residues. The junction had 8 bases not matched to a gene; V was cut back by 4 bases and J by 3 bases. Germline lookup yields CDR1 SGHNT and CDR2 YENEEA. This CDR3 is CASSSSTSREETQYF. The CDR3 DNA follows: TGTGCCAGCAGCTCCTCGACTAGCAGAGAAGAGACCCAGTACTTC.

The gene calls are TRBV10-3 and TRBJ2-7; 8 bases agree with TRBD2. The V gene's germline CDR1 is ENHRY and CDR2 SYGVKD. The J segment lost 2 bases and the V segment lost 2 bases, leaving 8 bases of the junction unmatched. The CDR3 is 16 amino acids. Here the CDR3 DNA reads TGTGCCATCAGTGAGGGGAGCGGGAGTGTAACCTACGAGCAGTACTTC. It specifies CAISEGSGSVTYEQYF.

This chain joins TRBV19 and TRBJ1-5; 7 bases line up with TRBD1. The V gene end was trimmed by 1 base and the J gene end by 3 bases; junction bases not matched to a gene: 9. The germline V gene encodes CDR1 LNHDA and CDR2 SQIVND (reference sequence). This CDR3 has 17 residues. Here the CDR3 reads CASSIGTGASDNQPQHF. The CDR3 DNA reads TGTGCCAGTAGTATAGGTACAGGGGCGTCGGACAATCAGCCCCAGCATTTT.

CDR3 sequence reads: CASSSGTGTGVTEAFF. CDR3 nucleotide sequence: TGCGCCAGCAGCTCCGGGACAGGGACAGGAGTTACTGAAGCTTTCTTT. The chain uses TRBV5-1 and TRBJ1-1; 9 positions match TRBD1. Germline-derived CDR1 and CDR2 are SGHRS and YFSETQ. Trimming removed 3 bases from V and 5 bases from J; junction bases left unmatched: 11. This CDR3 is built from 16 residues.

DNA for the CDR3: TGTGCCATCGCCGCGGGCTTCACCTACGAGCAGTACTTC. Translated: CAIAAGFTYEQYF. The V call is TRBV10-3, the J call TRBJ2-7; the D gene is possibly TRBD2 (5 bases). V shed 8 bases and J shed 2 bases, with 13 bases lying between them. CDR3 length equals 13 residues. Germline CDR1 and CDR2: ENHRY and SYGVKD.

This chain joins TRBV18 and TRBJ2-1; 12 positions match TRBD2. The CDR3 has 16 residues. V was clipped by 3 bases and J by 8 bases; unmatched bases: 8. The V gene's germline CDR1 is KGHSH and CDR2 LQKENI. The CDR3 sequence is CASSPTRLAGEHEQFF. CDR3 nucleotide sequence: TGTGCCAGCTCACCGACTCGACTAGCGGGAGAGCATGAGCAGTTCTTC.